This TCR beta chain came from a study of cytomegalovirus exposure and HLA in healthy donors. Turning to the study itself: An earlier analysis identified under 130 million unique TCR beta sequences in 150 million to 200 million T cells. The early release's HLA-typed donors yielded tens of millions of unique TCRs. Findings of the study overall: The classifier reportedly diagnosed cytomegalovirus status with high sensitivity and specificity. Overall, about 160 TCR beta chains were annotated as cytomegalovirus-associated.

As regards this clone: Antigen unknown.

In the PCR, 60 Vbeta and 13 Jbeta primers were used. Produced via immunoSEQ multiplex PCR; TCRdb's table is partial and in-frame only. The top ten hold about 5% of the sample, which has fewer than 200,000 clones, 65% to 85% seen once. CDR1 SGDLS and CDR2 YYNGEE come from the germline V gene. The CDR3 is 12 residues long. V lost 0 bases and J 8 bases, leaving 8 bases between the germline ends. The chain links TRBV9 to TRBJ1-2; D is unclear. Sample: PBMCs. The sequence was obtained from a woman aged 50 to 60 in good health and CMV-seropositive. The CDR3 region is CASSVGGWGYTF. The CDR3 DNA follows: TGTGCCAGCAGCGTAGGAGGGTGGGGCTACACCTTC.